This TCR beta chain was captured by sequencing in a study of blood T cell repertoires in COVID-19. Study context: PBMCs, B-cell-depleted T cells, or T cells provided the cDNA or gDNA that made up the material.

Per the original data handling: From reference gene primer amplification, estimates of nucleated cell counts were derived. Assay: immunoSEQ multiplex PCR; the TCRdb copy retains only in-frame clones and omits some. D and trimming come from the DNA, and the V and J calls and clone size come from that table. The sample includes 37,000 or so clones, under 90% of them seen just once. The ends were cut back, 4 bases at V and 7 bases at J, with 11 bases in the middle. CDR3 length: 13 residues. Germline V gives CDR1 LGHDT, CDR2 YNNKEL (reference sequence). The source material was peripheral blood. The J gene is TRBJ1-5, the V gene TRBV3-1 (or the pseudogene TRBV3-2); the D gene is possibly TRBD1 (5 bases). This clonotype originated in a human donor in a cohort sampled during active COVID-19. CDR3 sequence reads: CASSPTVGQPQHF. The CDR3 DNA is TGTGCCAGCAGCCCGACAGTGGGCCAGCCCCAGCATTTT.